This paragraph covers one TCR beta chain sequence. The antigen is undetermined. Germline trimming cut 3 bases from V and 9 bases from J; bases unmatched to any gene: 12. The CDR3 extends over 16 amino acids. The germline CDR1 and CDR2 sequences are SGHKS and YYEKEE (reference sequence). Sequenced by immunoSEQ multiplex PCR; TCRdb stores in-frame clones only, minus some. The sample consists of 100,000 to 150,000 clones, 88% of them appearing once. The sample is drawn from a study of cytomegalovirus exposure and HLA in healthy donors. Study-level findings and limits: Cytomegalovirus-associated TCR beta chains were listed, numbering 164. Confirmation in vitro established that a few CMV-associated chains were specific for CMV antigens.

The source of this sequence is a man aged 18 to 29 in good health and CMV-seronegative. Sequenced input: PBMCs. This sequence joins TRBV5-5 and TRBJ2-7; 13 nucleotides line up with TRBD2. CDR3 DNA sequence: TGTGCCAGCAGCTCCCGAGATGGACTAGCGGGAGTGGCGCAGTACTTC. Protein: CASSSRDGLAGVAQYF.